The 25 T cell receptor beta chains listed next were all sequenced from one sample in a study of T cell clonality in common variable immunodeficiency (dated by TCRdb to about 2015). The protocol used for the library was the immunoSEQ multiplex PCR assay. TCRdb re-hosts the immuneACCESS table, in-frame sequences only. Its copies lack some clones; in the studies checked, an unresolved V gene accounts for under half of them, and the cause for the rest is not known. This sample contains just under 20,000 clones, none of which is a singleton. The ten biggest clones cover 2.5% to 3% of the sample. These receptors have no identified antigens. On the study overall, not on this receptor specifically: Reportedly, TCRbeta sequences from CVID had fewer deletions and N-nucleotide insertions, and highly modified clones with 13 or more V deletions were absent from CVID.

Sequenced: peripheral blood mononuclear cells. The receptors were sampled from a human donor with common variable immunodeficiency.

The sample holds many counts of this clone. The missing CDR3 end, 3 residues past where the read stops, is filled in from the germline J gene. V and J are TRBV2 and TRBJ2-7; 7 bases match TRBD1. Germline V gives CDR1 SNHLY, CDR2 FYNNEI. This CDR3 is 14 amino acids long. After removal of 6 bases from V and 2 bases from J, the junction contained 7 bases not matched to a gene. The CDR3 is CASSPSGQTYEQYF. CDR3 bases read: TGTGCCAGCAGCCCTTCGGGACAGACCTACGAG. The whole variable domain, filled in from reference TRBV2 and TRBJ2-7, reads EPEVTQTPSHQVTQMGQEVILRCVPISNHLYFYWYRQILGQKVEFLVSFYNNEISEKSEIFDDQFSVERPDGSNFTLKIRSTKLEDSAMYFCASSPSGQTYEQYFGPGTRLTVT.

This clone was recorded many times. The read stops 3 residues short of the end of the CDR3; the missing end is completed from the germline J gene. The V call is TRBV2, the J call TRBJ2-7; 8 nucleotides agree with TRBD2. The V gene end was trimmed by 7 bases and the J gene end by 6 bases; junction bases not matched to a gene: 17. Germline V gene lookup returns CDR1 SNHLY and CDR2 FYNNEI. The CDR3 runs to 16 residues. CDR3 DNA (partial): TGTGCCAGCACCCCCGGGGGGGGCCGGAACCTCGGCGAG. Protein sequence: CASTPGGGRNLGE. In full, the CDR3 is CASTPGGGRNLGEQYF.

This clone was counted a few times. The read comes to an end 3 residues before the CDR3 does, leaving the germline J gene to fill in the end. The V and J genes are TRBV7-6 and TRBJ2-1, with 15 bases aligning to TRBD2. Per the germline V gene, CDR1 is SGHVS and CDR2 is FNYEAQ. The trim removed 5 bases at V and 8 bases at J, leaving 7 bases unmatched. CDR3 length: 16 amino acids. The CDR3 is CASSLGLAGGGDEQFF. The sequenced part of the CDR3 DNA is TGTGCCAGCAGCCTAGGACTAGCGGGAGGGGGGGATGAG.

This clone was seen only a few times. Since a much larger clone is just one base distant, this may be a read error. The sequenced CDR3 bases are TGTGCCAGCAGCTTAGTTGGAGGGGGAGGGAGGAACACTGAA. Amino acid sequence: CASSLVGGGGRNTE. The full CDR3 sequence reads CASSLVGGGGRNTEAFF. The V gene is TRBV7-6, the J gene TRBJ1-1; possible D gene TRBD1, 6 bases. With the read ending 3 residues before the CDR3 end, the germline J gene is used to fill in that end. The CDR3 has 17 residues. Germline V gene sequence: CDR1 SGHVS, CDR2 FNYEAQ. Trimming took off 1 base at V and 1 base at J, with 16 bases between the two ends.

This clone was observed at least ten times. The read ends 3 residues early relative to the CDR3; the germline J gene fills the gap. This chain connects TRBV2 to TRBJ1-1; the match to TRBD1 covers 9 bases. This CDR3 comprises 13 residues. CDR1 SNHLY and CDR2 FYNNEI come from the germline V gene. CDR3 bases read: TGTGCCACCAGGACAGGGGTGGGTAGGAGA. This sequence encodes CATRTGVGRR. The CDR3 in full is CATRTGVGRRAFF.

Many counts were recorded for this clone. The read ends 3 residues early relative to the CDR3; the germline J gene fills the gap. Other DNA variants within this sample encode the same CDR3. J is TRBJ1-1 and V is TRBV18; 11 nucleotides align to TRBD1. V trimming: 3 bases; J trimming: 4 bases; junction bases outside the gene matches: 4. The CDR3 contains 15 residues. Germline CDR1 reads KGHSH; CDR2 reads LQKENI. The CDR3 sequence: CASSPSGQGGTEAFF. The covered CDR3 bases are TGTGCCAGCTCACCTTCGGGACAGGGGGGCACTGAA.

This clone was counted at least ten times. The covered CDR3 bases are TGCAGTGCTGGTGGGGGGAGAAACACTGAA. The encoded protein is CSAGGGRNTE. The complete CDR3 sequence is CSAGGGRNTEAFF. The chain recombines TRBV20-1 with TRBJ1-1; D is possibly TRBD1 (5 bases). The sequence runs out 3 residues before the end of the CDR3; the remainder is reconstructed from the germline J gene. V lost 5 bases and J lost 2, with 12 bases in between. CDR3 length equals 13 residues. Germline V gene sequence: CDR1 DFQATT, CDR2 SNEGSKA (reference sequence).

This clone was seen repeatedly, ten times or more. The CDR3 is cut off 3 residues early in the read; its end comes from the germline J gene. V is TRBV5-1 and J is TRBJ2-3; the D is unclear. V was pared by 3 bases and J by 4 bases, with 6 bases between. In germline, CDR1 is SGHRS, CDR2 YFSETQ. The CDR3 totals 12 residues. The sequenced CDR3 bases are TGCGCCAGCAGCTCCAACTCAGATACG. Translating gives CASSSNSDT. The full CDR3 sequence reads CASSSNSDTQYF.

This clone was seen only a few times. The read ends 3 residues shy of where the CDR3 ends; the end is completed using the germline J gene. This chain connects TRBV7-7 to TRBJ1-5; D call uncertain. The V gene's germline CDR1 is SSHAT and CDR2 FNYEAQ (reference sequence). The CDR3 loop spans 13 amino acids. V was cut by 4 bases and J by 3 bases, with 7 bases left in between. This CDR3 is CASSYGLNQPQHF. CDR3 DNA (partial): TGTGCCAGCAGCTACGGTCTCAATCAGCCC.

Many counts were recorded for this clone. The CDR3 bases that were read are TGTGCCAGCAGTTGGACCCCAGGGGAGGGCACTGAA. Amino acid sequence: CASSWTPGEGTE. The entire CDR3 is CASSWTPGEGTEAFF. V usage is TRBV6-2 or TRBV6-3 and J usage is TRBJ1-1, with D tentatively TRBD1 (6 bases). The observed sequence ends 3 residues before the CDR3 terminus, with the missing tail filled in from the germline J gene. Germline CDR1 is MNHEY and CDR2 is SVGEGT. Trimming stripped 4 bases from V and 4 bases from J, with 16 bases between. This CDR3 has 15 amino acids.

This clone was counted many times. The read gets to within 3 residues of the CDR3 end, and the germline J gene fills in the rest. The chain links TRBV7-9 to TRBJ1-2; TRBD1 is a possible D gene (6 bases). Germline lookup yields CDR1 SEHNR and CDR2 FQNEAQ (reference sequence). This CDR3 is built from 15 residues. CDR3 loop: CASSLWTEGIGGYTF. The sequenced part of the CDR3 DNA is TGTGCCAGCAGCCTGTGGACAGAAGGGATTGGGGGC.

This clone showed up many times. The CDR3 is cut off 3 residues early in the read; its end comes from the germline J gene. The chain couples TRBV5-1 to TRBJ2-5, with D maybe TRBD1 (5 bases). Trimming cost V 0 bases and J 2 bases, with 8 bases left between them. This CDR3 comprises 14 residues. Germline CDR1 reads SGHRS; CDR2 reads YFSETQ. The part of the CDR3 DNA that was read is TGCGCCAGCAGCTTGGTCCCAGGGCAAGAGACC. Translation gives CASSLVPGQET. The whole CDR3 protein is CASSLVPGQETQYF. The whole variable domain, remainder taken from reference TRBV5-1 and TRBJ2-5, is KAGVTQTPRYLIKTRGQQVTLSCSPISGHRSVSWYQQTPGQGLQFLFEYFSETQRNKGNFPGRFSGRQFSNSRSEMNVSTLELGDSALYLCASSLVPGQETQYFGPGTRLLVL.

This clone was seen repeatedly, ten times or more. The CDR3 goes on 3 residues after the read ends, and that part is filled in from the germline J gene. The chain recombines TRBV2 with TRBJ2-4, with D possibly TRBD1 on 5 matching bases. Germline V lookup: CDR1 SNHLY, CDR2 FYNNEI. V was pared by 5 bases and J by 5 bases, with 25 bases between. The CDR3 is 18 amino acids. The CDR3 spells CASSLPRQGSNLQNIQYF. The sequenced CDR3 bases are TGTGCCAGCAGTCTACCAAGGCAGGGTTCGAACCTTCAAAACATT.

This clone was found many times. The read comes to an end 3 residues before the CDR3 does, leaving the germline J gene to fill in the end. This chain connects TRBV2 to TRBJ2-1; D possibly matches TRBD1 or TRBD2 (10 bases each). Looked up from germline, CDR1 is SNHLY and CDR2 is FYNNEI. The ends were cut back, 7 bases at V and 8 bases at J, with 30 bases in the middle. There are 18 residues in the CDR3. The CDR3 bases that were read are TGTGCCAGCATGTCGAGACAGGGGGCTCTACTAGCGGGATATGAG. It translates to CASMSRQGALLAGYE. The whole CDR3 protein reads CASMSRQGALLAGYEQFF.

This clone was detected ten times or more. The read terminates 3 residues ahead of where the CDR3 ends, so the germline J gene completes it. The V gene is TRBV6-2 or TRBV6-3, the J gene TRBJ2-2, with 14 bases lining up with TRBD2. CDR3 length: 17 amino acids. Germline assignment: CDR1 MNHEY and CDR2 SVGEGT. J lost 4 bases, V lost 7 bases, and 8 bases had no gene match. The sequenced part of the CDR3 DNA is TGTGCCAGCACTCAGAGGGGACTAGCGGGAGCCACCGGGGAG. Encoded protein: CASTQRGLAGATGE. The whole CDR3 region reads CASTQRGLAGATGELFF.

At least ten counts were recorded for this clone. The sequence runs out 3 residues before the end of the CDR3; the remainder is reconstructed from the germline J gene. The rearrangement links TRBV6-4 to TRBJ2-1; D not resolved. The V gene lost 4 bases and the J gene lost 4 bases, with 8 bases spanning the gap. This CDR3 is 13 amino acids long. Germline V gene data show CDR1 as MRHNA and CDR2 as SNTAGT. The sequenced CDR3 bases are TGTGCCAGCAGTGTCCTCCCTTACAATGAG. The encoded protein is CASSVLPYNE. The full CDR3 sequence reads CASSVLPYNEQFF.

In the case of this clone: The read terminates 3 residues before the CDR3 end, so the remaining end is supplied by the germline J gene. This chain joins TRBV6-1 and TRBJ2-5, with 8 bases that match TRBD1. The germline gives CDR1 MNHNS, CDR2 SASEGT. This CDR3 contains 16 residues. V dropped 4 bases and J dropped 2; count of bases not matched to a gene: 9. The CDR3 sequence is CASSGRRGQGQETQYF. CDR3 bases read: TGTGCCAGCAGTGGTCGCAGGGGGCAGGGGCAAGAGACC.

Worth noting for this clone: The CDR3 end lies 3 residues beyond the end of the read and is filled in from the germline J gene. This chain connects TRBV5-1 to TRBJ2-5, with D perhaps TRBD1 (6 bases). V was pared by 3 bases and J by 3 bases, with 21 bases between. Germline assignment: CDR1 SGHRS and CDR2 YFSETQ. The CDR3 covers 17 residues. The CDR3 protein is CASSSPLIYGDKETQYF. The DNA read from the CDR3 is TGCGCCAGCAGCTCGCCCCTAATATATGGGGACAAAGAGACC.

This clone was seen repeatedly, ten times or more. The observed sequence ends 3 residues before the CDR3 terminus, with the missing tail filled in from the germline J gene. This chain connects TRBV18 to TRBJ2-7; D perhaps matches TRBD1 (5 bases). This CDR3 has 14 residues. With 6 bases removed from V and 0 bases from J, the gap between germline ends came to 12 bases. CDR1 KGHSH and CDR2 LQKENI come from the germline V gene. CDR3 DNA, as far as it was read: TGTGCCAGCTCTATCCAGGGAAGCTCCTACGAG. Translating gives CASSIQGSSYE. The CDR3 as a whole reads CASSIQGSSYEQYF. Using reference TRBV18 and TRBJ2-7 for the parts outside the CDR3, the full variable domain is NAGVMQNPRHLVRRRGQEARLRCSPMKGHSHVYWYRQLPEEGLKFMVYLQKENIIDESGMPKERFSAEFPKEGPSILRIQQVVRGDSAAYFCASSIQGSSYEQYFGPGTRLTVT.

This clone was recorded at least ten times. The read stops 3 residues short of the end of the CDR3; the missing end is completed from the germline J gene. The rearrangement uses TRBV5-5 and TRBJ1-3; a possible D gene is TRBD1 (6 bases). The ends were cut back, 4 bases at V and 4 bases at J, with 15 bases in the middle. Germline CDR1 and CDR2: SGHKS and YYEKEE (reference sequence). The CDR3 is 15 amino acids. The CDR3 loop reads CASSVYTGIGNTIYF. CDR3 DNA, as far as it was read: TGTGCCAGCAGCGTGTATACAGGGATCGGAAACACC.

This clone has ten or more counts. The sequence runs out 3 residues before the end of the CDR3; the remainder is reconstructed from the germline J gene. The genes are TRBV7-2 and TRBJ1-1; D may be TRBD1 (6 bases). Between the trimmed V and J ends, which lost 2 bases and 1 base, there was a span of 11 bases. The V gene's germline CDR1 is SGHTA and CDR2 FQGNSA. The CDR3 totals 15 residues. Partial CDR3 DNA: TGTGCCAGCAGCTTATGGGGGCAGAAGAACACTGAA. Protein sequence: CASSLWGQKNTE. The entire CDR3 protein is CASSLWGQKNTEAFF. The entire variable domain, with the rest obtained from reference TRBV7-2 and TRBJ1-1, is as follows: GAGVSQSPSNKVTEKGKDVELRCDPISGHTALYWYRQSLGQGLEFLIYFQGNSAPDKSGLPSDRFSAERTGGSVSTLTIQRTQQEDSAVYLCASSLWGQKNTEAFFGQGTRLTVV.

This clone was detected ten times or more. The read ends 3 residues early relative to the CDR3; the germline J gene fills the gap. The V call is TRBV12-3 or TRBV12-4, the J call TRBJ2-1, with D possibly being TRBD1 or TRBD2 (5 bases each). V lost 10 bases, J lost 1 base, and 14 bases lay in between. The CDR3 has 14 residues. CDR3 sequence: CATLRGGSYNEQFF. CDR3 DNA, as far as it was read: TGTGCCACCTTGAGGGGTGGTTCCTACAATGAG.

This clone has at least ten counts. The DNA read from the CDR3 is TGTGCCAGCAGCTTAGACAGGGACGAG. Its translation: CASSLDRDE. The complete CDR3 sequence is CASSLDRDEQYF. The genes are TRBV11-2 and TRBJ2-7; a weak D match, TRBD1 (5 bases). The observed sequence ends 3 residues before the CDR3 terminus, with the missing tail filled in from the germline J gene. Germline V gives CDR1 SGHAT, CDR2 FQNNGV. V was pared by 0 bases and J by 5 bases, with 5 bases between. This CDR3 comprises 12 residues.

This clone was seen only a few times. The read halts 3 residues ahead of the CDR3 end, with the missing end drawn from the germline J gene. The chain carries TRBV20-1 and TRBJ2-7, with 9 bases that match TRBD2. J was trimmed by 4 bases and V by 6 bases; bases with no gene match: 13. CDR3 length: 15 amino acids. Germline CDR1 and CDR2: DFQATT and SNEGSKA (reference sequence). CDR3 region: CSAPSTASGMYEQYF. CDR3 bases read: TGCAGTGCGCCCAGTACGGCTAGCGGGATGTACGAG.

This clone showed up many times. The read falls 3 residues short of the CDR3 end, and the missing part is taken from the germline J gene. The chain uses TRBV6-2 or TRBV6-3 and TRBJ1-2; 9 bases fit TRBD1. This CDR3 region has 13 residues. Germline CDR1 reads MNHEY; CDR2 reads SVGEGT. CDR3 DNA, as far as it was read: TGTGCCAGCACCTTACAGGGGGCCGGCGGC. Its protein is CASTLQGAGG. The whole CDR3 sequence is CASTLQGAGGYTF.